The source of this TCR beta chain is a study of prognosis after radiotherapy for stage I lung cancer. Using two-round multiplex PCR, the authors amplified TCR beta CDR3 from genomic DNA. Each TRBV and TRBJ gene had its own primer in the first PCR round. MiXCR, run by TCRdb on the multiplex PCR reads, gives a single entry per CDR3 protein. The sample includes 51,000 or so distinct CDR3 sequences, approximately 30% of them seen just once. Per germline, CDR1 SGHTA and CDR2 FQGNSA. There are 15 residues in the CDR3. The V segment lost 5 bases and the J segment 8 bases; nucleotides outside the gene matches: 14. This clonotype was counted ten times or more.

This clonotype originated in a donor of 50 years or more with non-small cell lung cancer. This chain connects TRBV7-2 to TRBJ1-2; 7 positions match TRBD1. Specimen: PBMCs, collected before or after stereotactic body radiation therapy (not recorded which). This CDR3 reads CASSEAQGGRQGYTF. The DNA of the CDR3 is TGTGCCAGCAGCGAGGCTCAGGGGGGACGTCAGGGCTACACCTTC.